The 3 T cell receptor beta chains given below trace back to one sample, sequenced in a study of blood T cell repertoires in COVID-19. Measured with immunoSEQ multiplex PCR; TCRdb has only the in-frame clones, and not every one. The sample gives 260,000 or so clones, under 90% of which show up once; around 9.2% is in the top ten. The sequencing input was peripheral blood. The source of these receptors is a human donor in a cohort sampled during active COVID-19.

The chain recombines TRBV11-2 with TRBJ1-2; perhaps TRBD1 as D (6 bases). CDR1 is SGHAT and CDR2 is FQNNGV in the germline V gene. Trimming pared 5 bases from V and 5 bases from J, leaving 15 bases between. The CDR3 has 14 amino acids. DNA of the CDR3: TGTGCCAGCAGCCGATTAGGGGGGGAGTATGGCTACACCTTC. This translates into CASSRLGGEYGYTF.

The chain joins TRBV5-1 to TRBJ2-7, with 10 bases that match TRBD2. Germline CDR1 reads SGHRS; CDR2 reads YFSETQ. The CDR3 consists of 14 residues. V was pared by 1 base and J by 10 bases, with 8 bases of the junction left unmatched. CDR3 in DNA: TGCGCCAGCAGCTTGCAAACTAGCGGGACCGTTCAGTACTTC. It encodes CASSLQTSGTVQYF.

The J gene is TRBJ1-5, the V gene TRBV27; 7 bases fit TRBD1. The CDR3 runs 15 residues. The germline CDR1 and CDR2 sequences are MNHEY and SMNVEV (reference sequence). The V and J ends lost 4 bases and 5 bases, in that order; junction bases with no gene match: 8. The CDR3 sequence is CASSSSGRGHQPQHF. The CDR3 DNA reads as TGTGCCAGCAGTTCCTCCGGGAGGGGGCATCAGCCCCAGCATTTT.